The next 28 T cell receptor beta chains were all read from a single sample in a study of T cells in Graves' hyperthyroidism and ophthalmopathy. It was RNA transcripts that yielded the amplified TCR beta CDR3 regions. HTBI primers drove first-round RT-PCR of the TCR CDR3. MiXCR was run by TCRdb on the multiplex PCR reads, yielding one entry per CDR3 protein. The sample lists about 400,000 distinct CDR3 sequences, around 14% occurring once. What was sequenced was blood. All receptors come from a woman aged 30 to 39 with Graves' hyperthyroidism.

This clonotype was detected a few times. V is TRBV7-9 and J is TRBJ1-5; tentative D call: TRBD1 (5 bases). V lost 1 base and J lost 0, with 13 bases in between. This CDR3 contains 17 residues. Germline V gives CDR1 SEHNR, CDR2 FQNEAQ (reference sequence). CDR3 residues: CASSLVGDLYSNQPQHF. CDR3 DNA sequence: TGTGCCAGCAGCTTAGTCGGGGACCTATATAGCAATCAGCCCCAGCATTTT. Variable domain in full (rest from reference TRBV7-9 and TRBJ1-5): DTGVSQNPRHKITKRGQNVTFRCDPISEHNRLYWYRQTLGQGPEFLTYFQNEAQLEKSRLLSDRFSAERPKGSFSTLEIQRTEQGDSAMYLCASSLVGDLYSNQPQHFGDGTRLSIL.

This clonotype occurred many times. The rearrangement uses TRBV20-1 and TRBJ2-5; D is ambiguous. V shed 7 bases and J shed 5 bases, with 17 bases lying between them. In germline, CDR1 is DFQATT, CDR2 SNEGSKA (reference sequence). CDR3 length equals 13 residues. The CDR3 spells CSGVGPSRETQYF. In DNA form, the CDR3 reads TGCAGTGGCGTCGGGCCCTCCCGGGAGACCCAGTACTTC.

This clonotype was seen ten or more times. This chain connects TRBV6-1 to TRBJ1-2, with D tentatively TRBD1 (6 bases). The germline gives CDR1 MNHNS, CDR2 SASEGT. V was shortened by 2 bases and J by 5 bases, with 15 bases between the two germline ends. The CDR3 length is 15 residues. In DNA form, the CDR3 reads TGTGCCAGCAGTGAATCGGCGGGGGCAGTGTATGGCTACACCTTC. Translating gives CASSESAGAVYGYTF.

This clonotype was seen a few times. The chain is built from TRBV4-1 and TRBJ2-6; 10 nucleotides align to TRBD1. The germline CDR1 and CDR2 sequences are MGHRA and YSYEKL. V shed 5 bases and J 0 bases; nucleotides not matched to a gene: 7. This CDR3 region has 18 residues. The CDR3: CASSDPGQGSSGANVLTF. As DNA, the CDR3 is TGCGCCAGCAGCGACCCGGGACAGGGGAGCTCTGGGGCCAACGTCCTGACTTTC.

The V and J genes are TRBV7-2 and TRBJ2-2, with 9 nucleotides matching TRBD2. CDR3 size: 16 residues. Germline trimming cut 6 bases from V and 13 bases from J; bases unmatched to any gene: 18. The germline gives CDR1 SGHTA, CDR2 FQGNSA. The CDR3 is CASRGASGVGLGLLFF. The CDR3 coding sequence is TGTGCCAGCAGAGGGGCTAGCGGGGTTGGCTTAGGTCTGCTGTTTTTT.

This clonotype was recorded many times. The chain employs TRBV27 and TRBJ2-7, with a possible D match to TRBD1 (5 bases). CDR3 length equals 16 residues. V dropped 3 bases and J dropped 0 bases, with 15 bases sitting between them. Per the germline V gene, CDR1 is MNHEY and CDR2 is SMNVEV (reference sequence). CDR3: CASSLGRTQSSYEQYF. CDR3 DNA: TGTGCCAGCAGTTTGGGTAGGACACAAAGCTCCTACGAGCAGTACTTC.

This clonotype showed up many times. The chain employs TRBV12-3 or TRBV12-4 and TRBJ2-5, with unresolved D. Trimming cost V 4 bases and J 3 bases, with 9 bases left between them. The CDR3 length is 13 residues. Written as DNA, the CDR3 is TGTGCCAGCAGTTCTCGGCTGGAAGAGACCCAGTACTTC. This translates into CASSSRLEETQYF.

This clonotype was seen ten or more times. The chain has TRBV10-3 and TRBJ2-5; tentatively, D is TRBD1 (5 bases). Germline CDR1 ENHRY, CDR2 SYGVKD. CDR3 size: 14 residues. The V end lost 7 bases, the J end lost 0 bases, and 12 bases lay between the germline ends. CDR3 in amino acids: CAITATAYQETQYF. The CDR3 DNA reads TGTGCCATCACTGCGACAGCGTACCAAGAGACCCAGTACTTC.

The table lists this clonotype with many counts. This chain uses TRBV28 with TRBJ2-4, with 7 bases lining up with TRBD1. Trimming at V came to 2 bases and at J to 4 bases, leaving 2 bases not matched to a gene. The CDR3 sequence is 14 residues long. Germline values: CDR1 MDHEN, CDR2 SYDVKM. CDR3 sequence reads: CASSLETGKNIQYF. As DNA, the CDR3 is TGTGCCAGCAGTTTAGAGACAGGGAAAAACATTCAGTACTTC. The complete variable domain, with remaining parts taken from reference TRBV28 and TRBJ2-4, reads DVKVTQSSRYLVKRTGEKVFLECVQDMDHENMFWYRQDPGLGLRLIYFSYDVKMKEKGDIPEGYSVSREKKERFSLILESASTNQTSMYLCASSLETGKNIQYFGAGTRLSVL.

This clonotype was observed many times. The V and J genes are TRBV30 and TRBJ1-2; 7 nucleotides line up with TRBD1. Looked up from germline, CDR1 is GTSNPN and CDR2 is SVGIG (reference sequence). The CDR3 has 15 residues. The V and J ends lost 3 bases and 2 bases, in that order; junction bases with no gene match: 9. Written as DNA, the CDR3 is TGTGCCTGGAGCCTGATCAGGGGGTCCAACTATGGCTACACCTTC. Its translation: CAWSLIRGSNYGYTF.

Details on this clonotype: A single base separates this from a much larger clone, so it may be a read error. The chain joins TRBV12-3 or TRBV12-4 to TRBJ1-2, with TRBD1 as a possible D gene (5 bases). This CDR3 is built from 14 residues. The CDR3 DNA follows: TGTGCCACCAGTTTATCTGGGGGATCTCATGGCTACACCTTC. Protein: CATSLSGGSHGYTF.

This clonotype came up many times. V usage is TRBV3-1 and J usage is TRBJ1-1; no definite D call. The germline CDR1 and CDR2 sequences are LGHDT and YNNKEL (reference sequence). Between the trimmed V and J ends, which lost 4 bases and 10 bases, there was a span of 22 bases. The CDR3 runs 15 residues. The chain's CDR3 is CASSPPLGGPRGAFF. The CDR3 DNA follows: TGTGCCAGCAGCCCCCCCCTAGGAGGGCCCCGGGGAGCTTTCTTT. Together with reference TRBV3-1 and TRBJ1-1, the CDR3 gives the full variable domain: DTAVSQTPKYLVTQMGNDKSIKCEQNLGHDTMYWYKQDSKKFLKIMFSYNNKELIINETVPNRFSPKSPDKAHLNLHINSLELGDSAVYFCASSPPLGGPRGAFFGQGTRLTVV.

The sample holds many counts of this clonotype. The rearrangement uses TRBV4-2 and TRBJ2-3; no definite D call. Trimming pared 0 bases from V and 1 base from J, leaving 8 bases between. This CDR3 region has 15 residues. Germline loops: CDR1 LGHNA, CDR2 YNFKEQ. CDR3 sequence reads: CASSQDIGGTDTQYF. CDR3 bases: TGTGCCAGCAGCCAAGATATCGGAGGCACAGATACGCAGTATTTT.

There are many counts of this clonotype. V usage is TRBV2 and J usage is TRBJ2-3; D is unclear. Trimming pared 4 bases from V and 0 bases from J, leaving 8 bases between. Germline CDR1 and CDR2: SNHLY and FYNNEI. There are 14 residues in the CDR3. The chain's CDR3 is CASSVRVSTDTQYF. For the CDR3, the DNA is TGTGCCAGCAGTGTTCGGGTTAGCACAGATACGCAGTATTTT.

This clonotype was detected ten times or more. The chain is built from TRBV12-3 or TRBV12-4 and TRBJ2-1; D is uncertain. CDR3 length: 15 residues. Trimming left V 1 base short and J 2 bases short, with 9 bases between. The CDR3 reads CASSLGYGTYNEQFF. The CDR3 bases are TGTGCCAGCAGTTTAGGGTATGGAACCTACAATGAGCAGTTCTTC.

This chain links TRBV5-1 with TRBJ2-1, with 8 bases that match TRBD2. The CDR3 spans 15 residues. Germline CDR1 and CDR2: SGHRS and YFSETQ. V lost 3 bases to trimming and J lost 9 bases; unmatched junction nucleotides: 11. The CDR3 DNA follows: TGCGCCAGCAGCTGGGGGAGCGGGAGTGGTAGTGAGCAGTTCTTC. This codes for CASSWGSGSGSEQFF.

The chain uses TRBV12-3 or TRBV12-4 and TRBJ1-1, with 8 bases lining up with TRBD1. The CDR3 sequence is 17 residues long. With 3 bases clipped from V and 2 bases from J, the junction kept 11 bases outside the gene matches. This CDR3 is CASSLGSTGVGNTEAFF. For the CDR3, the DNA is TGTGCCAGCAGTTTGGGGTCGACAGGGGTGGGCAACACTGAAGCTTTCTTT.

The sample holds many counts of this clonotype. The CDR3 loop reads CASSESYSRTGTNYGYTF. The CDR3 nucleotides are TGTGCCAGCAGTGAGTCCTACTCCAGGACAGGGACTAACTATGGCTACACCTTC. This chain connects TRBV6-1 to TRBJ1-2; 8 bases are shared with TRBD1. The CDR3 extends over 18 amino acids. Trimming cost V 3 bases and J 0 bases; bases outside gene matches: 12. Germline CDR1 is MNHNS and CDR2 is SASEGT.

This clonotype was seen many times. The chain links TRBV5-1 to TRBJ2-1, with 9 bases aligning to TRBD2. The V gene's germline CDR1 is SGHRS and CDR2 YFSETQ. There are 17 residues in the CDR3. V dropped 5 bases and J dropped 5; count of bases not matched to a gene: 14. The CDR3 sequence: CASRPSIAGAWNNEQFF. CDR3 bases: TGCGCCAGCAGGCCCTCGATAGCGGGAGCCTGGAACAATGAGCAGTTCTTC. Full variable domain (remainder filled in from reference TRBV5-1 and TRBJ2-1): KAGVTQTPRYLIKTRGQQVTLSCSPISGHRSVSWYQQTPGQGLQFLFEYFSETQRNKGNFPGRFSGRQFSNSRSEMNVSTLELGDSALYLCASRPSIAGAWNNEQFFGPGTRLTVL.

This clonotype was recorded many times. J is TRBJ2-1 and V is TRBV6-5; TRBD2 agrees at 11 bases. Trimming at V came to 2 bases and at J to 0 bases, leaving 18 bases not matched to a gene. The CDR3 spans 22 residues. The germline V gene encodes CDR1 MNHEY and CDR2 SVGAGI. CDR3 sequence (DNA): TGTGCCAGCAGTTACGCCCATTACCCTGGGACTAGCGGAGATAGCTCCTACAATGAGCAGTTCTTC. It specifies CASSYAHYPGTSGDSSYNEQFF.

This clonotype appeared a few times. Written as DNA, the CDR3 is TGTGCCAGCAGCCTAGAGGGGGGGGCCGGGGAGCTGTTTTTT. Translation gives CASSLEGGAGELFF. This chain connects TRBV28 to TRBJ2-2; TRBD2 is a possible D gene (7 bases). There are 14 residues in the CDR3. Germline lookup yields CDR1 MDHEN and CDR2 SYDVKM. Trimming left V 6 bases short and J 6 bases short, with 14 bases between.

As regards this clonotype: Since a much larger clone is just one base distant, this may be a read error. It is likely a read error, because the conserved phenylalanine at the end of the CDR3 is missing. The V gene is TRBV20-1, the J gene TRBJ2-2, with TRBD1 matching 12 bases. V lost 0 bases and J lost 4; bases outside the gene matches: 9. The CDR3 covers 18 residues. Germline assignment: CDR1 DFQATT and CDR2 SNEGSKA (reference sequence). The DNA of the CDR3 is TGCAGTGCTAGAGATCGGTATGGGACAGGGGGCGCCACCGGGGAGCTGTTTTCT. It specifies CSARDRYGTGGATGELFS.

This clonotype was seen ten or more times. V gene TRBV2 combines with J gene TRBJ1-1; D is undetermined. Germline values: CDR1 SNHLY, CDR2 FYNNEI. The V end lost 6 bases, the J end lost 5 bases, and 13 bases lay between the germline ends. The CDR3 totals 13 residues. The CDR3 loop is CASRIPGFTEAFF. CDR3 in DNA: TGTGCCAGCAGAATCCCGGGATTTACTGAAGCTTTCTTT.

The rearrangement links TRBV6-1 to TRBJ1-1; D is undetermined. Germline-derived CDR1 and CDR2 are MNHNS and SASEGT. Trimming shortened V by 3 bases and J by 1 base, and 12 bases separated the two germline ends. This CDR3 has 15 amino acids. CDR3 amino acids: CASSDPSAGNTEAFF. The CDR3 DNA is TGTGCCAGCAGTGATCCCTCGGCCGGGAACACTGAAGCTTTCTTT.

This clonotype was observed many times. The V gene is TRBV30, the J gene TRBJ2-7, with a possible D match to TRBD2 (5 bases). V dropped 0 bases and J dropped 4 bases, with 10 bases sitting between them. The CDR3 runs to 13 residues. Germline CDR1 reads GTSNPN; CDR2 reads SVGIG (reference sequence). The CDR3 is CAWSVQPGYEQYF. Written as DNA, the CDR3 is TGTGCCTGGAGTGTACAACCGGGGTACGAGCAGTACTTC. The full variable domain, rest sourced from reference TRBV30 and TRBJ2-7, is SQTIHQWPATLVQPVGSPLSLECTVEGTSNPNLYWYRQAAGRGLQLLFYSVGIGQISSEVPQNLSASRPQDRQFILSSKKLLLSDSGFYLCAWSVQPGYEQYFGPGTRLTVT.

In this sample, this clonotype turned up many times. The rearrangement joins TRBV7-8 to TRBJ1-1; 7 nucleotides line up with TRBD1. With 3 bases clipped from V and 8 bases from J, the junction kept 6 bases outside the gene matches. This CDR3 contains 13 residues. The germline V gene has CDR1 SGHVS and CDR2 FQNEAQ. CDR3 bases: TGTGCCAGCAGCTTCGACAGGGACTCGGAAGCTTTCTTT. It codes for CASSFDRDSEAFF.

This clonotype was found many times. V and J are TRBV7-9 and TRBJ2-1; perhaps TRBD2 as D (5 bases). The CDR3 is 17 residues long. Germline CDR1 and CDR2: SEHNR and FQNEAQ (reference sequence). V was clipped by 4 bases and J by 0 bases, with 16 bases between them. CDR3 in amino acids: CASSSPIARNSYNEQFF. The CDR3 region has the DNA TGTGCCAGCAGCTCCCCCATAGCGAGGAACTCCTACAATGAGCAGTTCTTC. Variable domain in full (rest from reference TRBV7-9 and TRBJ2-1): DTGVSQNPRHKITKRGQNVTFRCDPISEHNRLYWYRQTLGQGPEFLTYFQNEAQLEKSRLLSDRFSAERPKGSFSTLEIQRTEQGDSAMYLCASSSPIARNSYNEQFFGPGTRLTVL.

This clonotype was detected many times. This chain links TRBV18 with TRBJ1-4; possibly TRBD1 for D (5 bases). V was trimmed by 4 bases and J by 5 bases, leaving 14 bases between them. CDR3 length: 15 amino acids. CDR1 is KGHSH, CDR2 LQKENI, per germline. The CDR3: CASSHRDAKNEKLFF. The DNA of the CDR3 is TGTGCCAGCTCACACCGGGACGCCAAAAATGAAAAACTGTTTTTT. The whole variable domain, filled in from reference TRBV18 and TRBJ1-4, reads NAGVMQNPRHLVRRRGQEARLRCSPMKGHSHVYWYRQLPEEGLKFMVYLQKENIIDESGMPKERFSAEFPKEGPSILRIQQVVRGDSAAYFCASSHRDAKNEKLFFGSGTQLSVL.